This T cell receptor beta chain was sequenced in a study of blood T cell repertoires in COVID-19. The overall study: Donors in the United States, Italy and Spain gave samples during acute or convalescent COVID-19. PBMCs, B-cell-depleted T cells, or T cells were the source of the cDNA or gDNA that made up the material.

In the original workflow: Amplification from reference gene primers served as the basis for estimated nucleated cell counts. Clones were read by immunoSEQ multiplex PCR, and TCRdb kept only the in-frame ones, dropping some. V and J calls and clone size come straight from that table; D and trimming were deduced from the DNA. The sample lists 120,000 or so clones; over 70% were seen once. J lost 0 bases, V lost 4 bases, and 1 base had no gene match. Germline V gene sequence: CDR1 SGHNT, CDR2 YYREEE (reference sequence). The CDR3 extends over 16 amino acids. The chain links TRBV5-4 to TRBJ2-2; 12 bases fit TRBD2. Specimen: peripheral blood. The clonotype originates from an elderly man with active or convalescent COVID-19. DNA for the CDR3: TGTGCCAGCAGCCGGACTAGCGGGGCGAACACCGGGGAGCTGTTTTTT. Translation gives CASSRTSGANTGELFF.